Given below is one T cell receptor (beta chain) in context. Antigen specificity is unknown. This record belongs to a study of cytomegalovirus exposure and HLA in healthy donors. Points from the study as a whole: It was taken for granted in presence/absence analyses that sequencing depth across donors was roughly uniform. At a 0.05 false discovery rate, a later analysis found 16,951 TCR beta sequences to be associated with HLA alleles.

PCR involved 60 Vbeta and 13 Jbeta primers. Method: immunoSEQ multiplex PCR; TCRdb's copy keeps in-frame clones and lacks some. The repertoire holds over 150,000 clones, roughly 76% seen once, with about 13% in the top ten. Germline CDR1 is MDHEN and CDR2 is SYDVKM. V lost 3 bases to trimming and J lost 5 bases, with 34 bases between them. This CDR3 comprises 21 residues. The gene calls are TRBV28 and TRBJ2-5, with a tentative D call TRBD2 (8 bases). Sequences were obtained from PBMCs. This TCR was recovered from a woman in her forties or fifties in good health and CMV-seronegative. CDR3 loop: CASSFLGRRGGVAGIGETQYF. CDR3 in DNA: TGTGCCAGCAGTTTTTTGGGGAGGAGAGGGGGCGTAGCGGGAATAGGGGAGACCCAGTACTTC.